This TCR beta chain was recovered during a study of T-cell memory formation after mild COVID-19. Trimming pared 0 bases from V and 4 bases from J, leaving 13 bases between. This CDR3 has 16 residues. Per germline, CDR1 MRHNA and CDR2 SNTAGT. Study observations and caveats: Pre-infection memory contained some responding clones, which suggested that cross-reactive memory had joined. Mostly located in CM and EM were contracting CD4+ clones, with contracting CD8+ clones located in EMRA.

Of note for this clonotype: Its target is not known.

Sample barcodes and UMIs were carried by the TCR alpha and TCR beta cDNA libraries that 5'RACE generated with constant-segment primers. TCRdb itself ran the 5' RACE reads through MiXCR, one entry per CDR3 protein. The sample shows some 29,000 distinct CDR3 sequences, 15% to 20% of them seen only once. The chain joins TRBV6-4 to TRBJ2-1; the D gene is possibly TRBD2 (7 bases). The sample comprised PBMCs or a T cell subset sorted from them (not recorded which). The clonotype comes from an adult who had mild COVID-19 (a few samples of this study predate the infection). Cell type and time point are not known. CDR3 protein: CASSDSAKGGYNEQFF. CDR3 nucleotides: TGTGCCAGCAGTGACTCGGCCAAGGGGGGGTACAATGAGCAGTTCTTC.